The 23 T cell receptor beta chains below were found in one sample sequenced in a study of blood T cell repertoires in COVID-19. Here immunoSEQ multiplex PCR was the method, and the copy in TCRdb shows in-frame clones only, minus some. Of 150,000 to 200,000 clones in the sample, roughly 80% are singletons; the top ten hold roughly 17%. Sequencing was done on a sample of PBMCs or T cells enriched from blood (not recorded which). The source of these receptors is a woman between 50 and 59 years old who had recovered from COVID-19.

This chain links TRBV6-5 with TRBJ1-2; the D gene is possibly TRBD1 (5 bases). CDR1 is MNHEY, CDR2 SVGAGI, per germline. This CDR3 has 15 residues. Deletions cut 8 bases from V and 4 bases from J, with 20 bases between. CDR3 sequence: CASGPSAGVLYGYTF. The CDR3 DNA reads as TGTGCCAGCGGTCCTTCTGCGGGGGTTCTCTATGGCTACACCTTC.

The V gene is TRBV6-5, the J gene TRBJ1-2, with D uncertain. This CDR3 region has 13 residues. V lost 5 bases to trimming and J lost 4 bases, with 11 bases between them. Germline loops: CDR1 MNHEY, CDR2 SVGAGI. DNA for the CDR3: TGTGCCAGCAGTAACACGGAGGGCTATGGCTACACCTTC. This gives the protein CASSNTEGYGYTF.

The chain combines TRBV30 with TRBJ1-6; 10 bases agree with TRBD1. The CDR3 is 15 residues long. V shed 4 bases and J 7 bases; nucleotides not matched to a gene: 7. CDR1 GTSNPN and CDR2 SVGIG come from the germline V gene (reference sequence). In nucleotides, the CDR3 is TGTGCCTGGACTTCAGACAGGGGGCGGAATTCACCCCTCCACTTT. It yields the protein CAWTSDRGRNSPLHF. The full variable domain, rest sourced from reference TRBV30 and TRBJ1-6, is SQTIHQWPATLVQPVGSPLSLECTVEGTSNPNLYWYRQAAGRGLQLLFYSVGIGQISSEVPQNLSASRPQDRQFILSSKKLLLSDSGFYLCAWTSDRGRNSPLHFGNGTRLTVT.

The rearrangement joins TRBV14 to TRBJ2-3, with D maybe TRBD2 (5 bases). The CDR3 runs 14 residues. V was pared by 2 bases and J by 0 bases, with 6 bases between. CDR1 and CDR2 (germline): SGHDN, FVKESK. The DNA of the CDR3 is TGTGCCAGCAGCCAACAGCGGAGCACAGATACGCAGTATTTT. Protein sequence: CASSQQRSTDTQYF.

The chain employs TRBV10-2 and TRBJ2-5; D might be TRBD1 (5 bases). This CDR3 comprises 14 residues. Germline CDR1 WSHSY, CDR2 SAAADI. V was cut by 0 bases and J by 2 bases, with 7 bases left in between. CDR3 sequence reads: CASSESGHQETQYF. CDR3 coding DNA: TGCGCCAGCAGTGAGTCAGGACATCAAGAGACCCAGTACTTC.

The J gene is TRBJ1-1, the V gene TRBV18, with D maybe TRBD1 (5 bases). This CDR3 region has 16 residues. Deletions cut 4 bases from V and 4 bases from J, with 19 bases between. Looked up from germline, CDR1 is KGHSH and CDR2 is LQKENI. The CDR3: CASSHQTPGGGTEAFF. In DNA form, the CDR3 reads TGTGCCAGCTCACACCAGACACCGGGGGGAGGCACTGAAGCTTTCTTT.

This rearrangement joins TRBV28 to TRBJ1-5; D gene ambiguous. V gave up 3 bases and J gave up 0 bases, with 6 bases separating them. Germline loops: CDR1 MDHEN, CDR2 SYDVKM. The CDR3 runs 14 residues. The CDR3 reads CASSLGVSNQPQHF. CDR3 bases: TGTGCCAGCAGTTTGGGAGTTAGCAATCAGCCCCAGCATTTT.

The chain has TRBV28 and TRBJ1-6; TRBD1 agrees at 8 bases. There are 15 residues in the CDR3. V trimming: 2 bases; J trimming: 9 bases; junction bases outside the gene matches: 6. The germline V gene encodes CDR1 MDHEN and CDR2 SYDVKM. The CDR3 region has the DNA TGTGCCAGCAGTTTAGTGGACAGGGAAGGTTCACCCCTCCACTTT. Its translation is CASSLVDREGSPLHF.

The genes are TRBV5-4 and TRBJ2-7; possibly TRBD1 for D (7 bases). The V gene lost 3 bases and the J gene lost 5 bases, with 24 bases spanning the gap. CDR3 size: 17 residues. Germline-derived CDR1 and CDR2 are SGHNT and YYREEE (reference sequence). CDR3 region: CASSSSRGATLWNEQYF. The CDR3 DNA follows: TGTGCCAGCAGCTCCTCCAGGGGGGCTACCCTCTGGAACGAGCAGTACTTC.

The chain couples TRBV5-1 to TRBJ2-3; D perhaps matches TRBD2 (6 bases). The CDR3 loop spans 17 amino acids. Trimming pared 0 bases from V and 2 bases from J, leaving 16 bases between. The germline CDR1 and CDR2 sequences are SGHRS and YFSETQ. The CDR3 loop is CASSLAGGTRLTDTQYF. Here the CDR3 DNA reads TGCGCCAGCAGCTTGGCCGGTGGGACTCGCCTCACAGATACGCAGTATTTT.

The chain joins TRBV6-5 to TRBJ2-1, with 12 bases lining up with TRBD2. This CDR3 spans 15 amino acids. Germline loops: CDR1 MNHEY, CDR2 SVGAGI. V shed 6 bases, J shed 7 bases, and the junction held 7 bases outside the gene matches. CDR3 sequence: CASRLTLAGGNEQFF. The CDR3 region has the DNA TGTGCCAGCAGATTAACCCTAGCGGGAGGGAATGAGCAGTTCTTC.

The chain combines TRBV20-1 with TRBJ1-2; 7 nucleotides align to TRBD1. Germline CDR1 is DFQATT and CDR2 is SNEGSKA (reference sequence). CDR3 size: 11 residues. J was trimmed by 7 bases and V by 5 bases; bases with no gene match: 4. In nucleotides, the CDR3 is TGCAGTGCTCAAGGGGGCTTTGGCTACACCTTC. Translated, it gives CSAQGGFGYTF.

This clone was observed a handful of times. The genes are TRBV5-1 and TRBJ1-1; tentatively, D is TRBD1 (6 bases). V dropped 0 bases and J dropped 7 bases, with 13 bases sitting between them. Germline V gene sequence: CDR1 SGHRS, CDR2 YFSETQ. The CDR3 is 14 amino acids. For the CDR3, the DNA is TGCGCCAGCAGCTTGGATGGGACACCCAGTGAAGCTTTCTTT. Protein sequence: CASSLDGTPSEAFF.

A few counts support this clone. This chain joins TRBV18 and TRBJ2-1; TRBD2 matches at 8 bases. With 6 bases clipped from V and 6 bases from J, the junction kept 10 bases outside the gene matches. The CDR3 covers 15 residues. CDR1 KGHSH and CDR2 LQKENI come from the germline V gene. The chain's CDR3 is CASSPSSGIGNEQFF. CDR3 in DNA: TGTGCCAGCTCGCCTAGTAGCGGGATCGGCAATGAGCAGTTCTTC.

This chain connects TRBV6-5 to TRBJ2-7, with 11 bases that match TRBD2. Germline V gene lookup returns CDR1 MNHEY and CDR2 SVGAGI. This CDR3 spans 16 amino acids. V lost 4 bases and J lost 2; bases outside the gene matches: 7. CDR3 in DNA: TGTGCCAGCAGTTCACTTAGCGGGAGGGCCGCCTACGAGCAGTACTTC. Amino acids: CASSSLSGRAAYEQYF.

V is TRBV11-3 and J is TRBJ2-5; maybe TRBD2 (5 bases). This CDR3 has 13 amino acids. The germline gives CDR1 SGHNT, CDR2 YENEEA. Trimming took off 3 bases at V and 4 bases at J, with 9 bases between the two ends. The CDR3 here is CASSLGSVETQYF. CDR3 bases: TGTGCCAGCAGCTTGGGTAGCGTAGAGACCCAGTACTTC.

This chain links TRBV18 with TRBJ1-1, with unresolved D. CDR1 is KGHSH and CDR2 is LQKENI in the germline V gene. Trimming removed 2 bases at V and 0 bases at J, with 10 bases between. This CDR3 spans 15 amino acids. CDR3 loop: CASSPGRLMNTEAFF. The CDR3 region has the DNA TGTGCCAGCTCACCAGGCAGACTCATGAACACTGAAGCTTTCTTT. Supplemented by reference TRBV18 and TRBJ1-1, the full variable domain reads NAGVMQNPRHLVRRRGQEARLRCSPMKGHSHVYWYRQLPEEGLKFMVYLQKENIIDESGMPKERFSAEFPKEGPSILRIQQVVRGDSAAYFCASSPGRLMNTEAFFGQGTRLTVV.

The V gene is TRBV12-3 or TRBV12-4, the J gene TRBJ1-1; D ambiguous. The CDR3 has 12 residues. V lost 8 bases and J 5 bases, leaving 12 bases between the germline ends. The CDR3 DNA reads TGTGCCAGCCTGGATACGGGGACTGAAGCTTTCTTT. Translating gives CASLDTGTEAFF.

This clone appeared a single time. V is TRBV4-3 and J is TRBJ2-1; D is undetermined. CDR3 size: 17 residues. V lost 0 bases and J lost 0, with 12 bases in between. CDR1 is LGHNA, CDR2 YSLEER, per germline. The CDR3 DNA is TGCGCCAGCAGCCAAGATCTAATGTCTTCCTCCTACAATGAGCAGTTCTTC. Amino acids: CASSQDLMSSSYNEQFF.

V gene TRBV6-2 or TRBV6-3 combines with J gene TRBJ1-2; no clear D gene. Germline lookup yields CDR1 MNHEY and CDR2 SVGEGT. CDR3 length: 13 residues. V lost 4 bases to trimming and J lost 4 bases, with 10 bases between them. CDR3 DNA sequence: TGTGCCAGCAGTTCTCGGGTTGGCTATGGCTACACCTTC. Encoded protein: CASSSRVGYGYTF.

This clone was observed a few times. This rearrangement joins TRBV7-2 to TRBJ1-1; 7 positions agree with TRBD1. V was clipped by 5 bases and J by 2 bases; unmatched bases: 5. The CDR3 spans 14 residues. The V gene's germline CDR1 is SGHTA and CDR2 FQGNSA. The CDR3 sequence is CASSLQGGNTEAFF. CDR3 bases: TGTGCCAGCAGCCTTCAGGGGGGAAACACTGAAGCTTTCTTT.

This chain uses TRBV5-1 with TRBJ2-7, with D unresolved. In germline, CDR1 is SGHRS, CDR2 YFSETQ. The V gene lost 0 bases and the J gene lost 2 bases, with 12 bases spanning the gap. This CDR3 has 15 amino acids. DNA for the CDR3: TGCGCCAGCAGCTTGGATCCCGAACCAGCCTACGAGCAGTACTTC. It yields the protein CASSLDPEPAYEQYF. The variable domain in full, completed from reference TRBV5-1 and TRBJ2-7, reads KAGVTQTPRYLIKTRGQQVTLSCSPISGHRSVSWYQQTPGQGLQFLFEYFSETQRNKGNFPGRFSGRQFSNSRSEMNVSTLELGDSALYLCASSLDPEPAYEQYFGPGTRLTVT.

The CDR3 here is CASSESAGQTYEQYF. In DNA form, the CDR3 reads TGCGCCAGCAGTGAGTCCGCGGGACAGACCTACGAGCAGTACTTC. The rearrangement joins TRBV10-2 to TRBJ2-7, with a tentative D call TRBD1 (7 bases). Trimming stripped 0 bases from V and 2 bases from J, with 11 bases between. CDR3 length: 15 residues. Germline V lookup: CDR1 WSHSY, CDR2 SAAADI.